The rows below give T cell receptor beta chains drawn from one sample of a study of T cells after yellow fever vaccination. TCRdb called the 5' RACE reads again in MiXCR, with one record for every CDR3 protein. Here the sample spans 300,000 or so distinct CDR3 sequences, approximately 8% being singletons. The sequences come from PBMCs, collected about 49 days after the first yellow fever vaccination. These receptors came from a man aged 18 to 29 who received the YFV17D yellow fever vaccine. Both conserved end residues are part of each CDR3. D genes are given only for firm matches. Expanded clones are given a class, and other clones once, few, many or no size at all.

size: -; D: -; length: 13; V: TRBV19; J: TRBJ2-1; DNA: TGTGCCAGTAGGGGCCACAGGGAGGATGAGCAGTTCTTC; CDR3: CASRGHREDEQFF
size: -; D: -; length: 15; V: TRBV7-9; J: TRBJ2-3; DNA: TGTGCCAGCAGCTTAGTGACCTTGGCGGGAGATACGCAGTATTTT; CDR3: CASSLVTLAGDTQYF
size: few; D: -; length: 15; V: TRBV7-2; J: TRBJ2-3; DNA: TGTGCCAGCAGCTTAGGACTGACTAGCACAGATACGCAGTATTTT; CDR3: CASSLGLTSTDTQYF
size: few; D: -; length: 15; V: TRBV5-1; J: TRBJ2-1; DNA: TGCGCCAGCAGCCTTTCAGGGATGGGTGGCAATGAGCAGTTCTTC; CDR3: CASSLSGMGGNEQFF
size: many; D: -; length: 13; V: TRBV6-2/TRBV6-3; J: TRBJ2-7; DNA: TGTGCCAGCAGTTGGGGCCGTACCTACGAGCAGTACTTC; CDR3: CASSWGRTYEQYF
size: few; D: TRBD2; length: 15; V: TRBV5-1; J: TRBJ2-5; DNA: TGCGCCAGCAGTCCGGAACTAGCGGGGATTGAGACCCAGTACTTC; CDR3: CASSPELAGIETQYF
size: -; D: -; length: 14; V: TRBV20-1; J: TRBJ1-4; DNA: TGCAGTACGTCCCCGGGAGCTCTAAATGAAAAACTGTTTTTT; CDR3: CSTSPGALNEKLFF
size: many; D: -; length: 16; V: TRBV6-1; J: TRBJ2-3; DNA: TGTGCCAGCAGTCGCGGAAAGATACTCCAAGGAGATACGCAGTATTTT; CDR3: CASSRGKILQGDTQYF
size: -; D: TRBD1; length: 15; V: TRBV6-5; J: TRBJ2-7; DNA: TGTGCCAGCAGTTACTCGGGCAGGGGGAATCCTCAGCAGTACTTC; CDR3: CASSYSGRGNPQQYF
size: few; D: -; length: 17; V: TRBV7-9; J: TRBJ1-3; DNA: TGTGCCAGCGGGGCTGGCCGGGGCAGTTCCAGGGGAAACACCATATATTTT; CDR3: CASGAGRGSSRGNTIYF
size: -; D: -; length: 17; V: TRBV11-2; J: TRBJ2-2; DNA: TGTGCCAGCAGCTTAGATCTTCTGAGGGTTCGCACCGGGGAGCTGTTTTTT; CDR3: CASSLDLLRVRTGELFF
size: many; D: -; length: 13; V: TRBV20-1; J: TRBJ2-5; DNA: TGCAGTGCTAGAGATGATGGCCAAGAGACCCAGTACTTC; CDR3: CSARDDGQETQYF
size: -; D: -; length: 12; V: TRBV4-3; J: TRBJ1-4; DNA: TGCGCCAGCGGAGGGATGAATGAAAAACTGTTTTTT; CDR3: CASGGMNEKLFF
size: few; D: TRBD1; length: 15; V: TRBV7-9; J: TRBJ1-2; DNA: TGTGCCAGCAGCTCGTCCCGGGACAGTCCCTATGGCTACACCTTC; CDR3: CASSSSRDSPYGYTF
size: -; D: -; length: 14; V: TRBV28; J: TRBJ2-3; DNA: TGTGCCAGCAGTTTCCGTCAGGGGAGGGATACGCAGTATTTT; CDR3: CASSFRQGRDTQYF
size: -; D: -; length: 16; V: TRBV14; J: TRBJ2-1; DNA: TGTGCCAGCAGCCATGGGACCCCGAGCTCCTACAATGAGCAGTTCTTC; CDR3: CASSHGTPSSYNEQFF
size: many; D: -; length: 14; V: TRBV12-3/TRBV12-4; J: TRBJ2-1; DNA: TGTGCCAGCAGTTTAGACAGGCAGCTCAATGAGCAGTTCTTC; CDR3: CASSLDRQLNEQFF
size: many; D: -; length: 11; V: TRBV20-1; J: TRBJ2-3; DNA: TGCAGTGCTGGACTCACAGATACGCAGTATTTT; CDR3: CSAGLTDTQYF
size: many; D: -; length: 15; V: TRBV6-2/TRBV6-3; J: TRBJ2-5; DNA: TGTGCCAGCAGTTACGGACGGGGTTTGAGGGAGACCCAGTACTTC; CDR3: CASSYGRGLRETQYF
size: -; D: -; length: 11; V: TRBV12-3/TRBV12-4; J: TRBJ1-1; DNA: TGTGCCAGTTTTTCAGGGATCGAAGCTTTCTTT; CDR3: CASFSGIEAFF
size: -; D: TRBD1; length: 15; V: TRBV19; J: TRBJ1-1; DNA: TGTGCCAGTAGTATTCTACAGGGGTCGGACACTGAAGCTTTCTTT; CDR3: CASSILQGSDTEAFF
size: few; D: TRBD1; length: 14; V: TRBV12-3/TRBV12-4; J: TRBJ1-5; DNA: TGTGCCAGCAATCGACAGGGGCCCAATCAGCCCCAGCATTTT; CDR3: CASNRQGPNQPQHF
size: -; D: -; length: 14; V: TRBV5-4; J: TRBJ2-1; DNA: TGTGCCAGCAGTTTGCTGGGTTTGTACGTTGAGCAGTTCTTC; CDR3: CASSLLGLYVEQFF
size: few; D: TRBD1; length: 14; V: TRBV12-3/TRBV12-4; J: TRBJ1-5; DNA: TGTGCCAGCAGTTCGGGACAGGCCAATCAGCCCCAGCATTTT; CDR3: CASSSGQANQPQHF
size: few; D: -; length: 12; V: TRBV19; J: TRBJ1-1; DNA: TGTGCCAGTAGTATCGGGGCAACTGAAGCTTTCTTT; CDR3: CASSIGATEAFF
size: few; D: -; length: 15; V: TRBV15; J: TRBJ2-7; DNA: TGTGCCACCAGCAGAGATTTGGCAGGGGCCCTCGAGCAGTACTTC; CDR3: CATSRDLAGALEQYF
size: few; D: TRBD2; length: 17; V: TRBV7-6; J: TRBJ2-1; DNA: TGTGCCAGCAGCTTAGCCCCTAGCGGGGGTGCCTACAATGAGCAGTTCTTC; CDR3: CASSLAPSGGAYNEQFF
size: few; D: -; length: 16; V: TRBV3-1; J: TRBJ1-1; DNA: TGTGCCAGCAGCCACAATCTTAGGGCCGCGAACACTGAAGCTTTCTTT; CDR3: CASSHNLRAANTEAFF
size: many; D: -; length: 13; V: TRBV20-1; J: TRBJ1-6; DNA: TGCAGTGCTAGAGAGGTGGCGGGTTCACCCCTCCACTTT; CDR3: CSAREVAGSPLHF
size: -; D: TRBD1; length: 16; V: TRBV4-3; J: TRBJ1-6; DNA: TGCGCCAGCAGCCAACATGACAGGGGTAGTGGGTCACCCCTCCACTTT; CDR3: CASSQHDRGSGSPLHF
size: -; D: -; length: 15; V: TRBV6-1; J: TRBJ2-1; DNA: TGTGCCAGCACGGTTTCCGGGACCCTTGGGAGGGAGCAGTTCTTC; CDR3: CASTVSGTLGREQFF
size: few; D: TRBD2; length: 15; V: TRBV7-2; J: TRBJ2-1; DNA: TGTGCCAGCAGCCCCGCTAGCGGGGTATTCAATGAGCAGTTCTTC; CDR3: CASSPASGVFNEQFF
size: many; D: TRBD1; length: 16; V: TRBV20-1; J: TRBJ2-6; DNA: TGCAGTGCTGTTCAGGGGGCGCGGACTGGGGCCAACGTCCTGACTTTC; CDR3: CSAVQGARTGANVLTF
size: few; D: -; length: 15; V: TRBV7-2; J: TRBJ2-7; DNA: TGTGCCAGCAGCTTAGTCCGGGGGCGCATCTACGAGCAGTACTTC; CDR3: CASSLVRGRIYEQYF
size: few; D: -; length: 12; V: TRBV20-1; J: TRBJ1-1; DNA: TGCAGTGCTAGAGGGAATATGCCTGAAGCTTTCTTT; CDR3: CSARGNMPEAFF
size: -; D: TRBD1; length: 15; V: TRBV10-2; J: TRBJ1-6; DNA: TGCGCCAGCAGTGAGTCGGAGGGGGCAAGTTCACCCCTCCACTTT; CDR3: CASSESEGASSPLHF
size: few; D: -; length: 15; V: TRBV6-4; J: TRBJ2-2; DNA: TGTGCCAGCAGTGACGGGACCACCCCCACCGGGGAGCTGTTTTTT; CDR3: CASSDGTTPTGELFF